This passage covers 6 T cell receptor beta chains from one sample sequenced in a study of identical twins. Each CDR3 protein gets one entry after TCRdb re-called the 5' RACE reads with MiXCR. The profile covers 400,000 to 500,000 distinct CDR3 sequences, with about 18% appearing a single time and 12% taken by the ten largest. Sample: naive T cells sorted from blood. These receptors all come from a man over 45 in good health.

The chain has TRBV12-3 or TRBV12-4 and TRBJ2-2; D ambiguous. CDR3 length: 12 residues. Trimming left V 2 bases short and J 5 bases short, with 3 bases between. The CDR3 bases are TGTGCCAGCAGTTTAATGACCGGGGAGCTGTTTTTT. Translated, it gives CASSLMTGELFF.

A few counts support this clonotype. The chain couples TRBV6-1 to TRBJ2-7; 10 bases align to TRBD2. The CDR3 runs 15 residues. V gave up 6 bases and J gave up 3 bases; unmatched junction bases: 8. Per germline, CDR1 MNHNS and CDR2 SASEGT. The CDR3 reads CASSRTSGVNYEQYF. Written as DNA, the CDR3 is TGTGCCAGCAGCAGAACTAGCGGGGTAAACTACGAGCAGTACTTC.

This clonotype was recorded many times. The chain couples TRBV27 to TRBJ2-3; D is uncertain. V was pared by 6 bases and J by 0 bases, with 13 bases between. The CDR3 has 15 residues. Germline CDR1 and CDR2: MNHEY and SMNVEV (reference sequence). The DNA for the CDR3 is TGTGCCAGCAGGGACCGGTGGTTTAGCACAGATACGCAGTATTTT. Protein sequence: CASRDRWFSTDTQYF.

This clonotype showed up just a few times. The rearrangement links TRBV20-1 to TRBJ2-5; D gene uncertain. This CDR3 spans 13 amino acids. Germline loops: CDR1 DFQATT, CDR2 SNEGSKA (reference sequence). Trimming shortened V by 1 base and J by 2 bases, and 8 bases separated the two germline ends. CDR3 nucleotide sequence: TGCAGTGCTAGAGTGTTTTCGCAAGAGACCCAGTACTTC. It translates to CSARVFSQETQYF.

This clonotype was detected ten times or more. This chain connects TRBV29-1 to TRBJ2-1, with 9 bases lining up with TRBD2. Germline assignment: CDR1 SQVTM and CDR2 ANQGSEA. V lost 4 bases, J lost 0 bases, and 10 bases stayed unmatched. The CDR3 extends over 17 amino acids. In DNA, the CDR3 is TGCAGCGTTGGGGGACTAGCTTCAAGGAGCTCCTACAATGAGCAGTTCTTC. This encodes CSVGGLASRSSYNEQFF.

The table lists this clonotype with many counts. The chain links TRBV3-1 to TRBJ2-1; tentative D call: TRBD2 (5 bases). V lost 4 bases and J 8 bases, leaving 12 bases between the germline ends. Germline lookup yields CDR1 LGHDT and CDR2 YNNKEL (reference sequence). The CDR3 is 13 residues long. As DNA, the CDR3 is TGTGCCAGCAGCCTATACGACGGGGATGAGCAGTTCTTC. Its protein product is CASSLYDGDEQFF.